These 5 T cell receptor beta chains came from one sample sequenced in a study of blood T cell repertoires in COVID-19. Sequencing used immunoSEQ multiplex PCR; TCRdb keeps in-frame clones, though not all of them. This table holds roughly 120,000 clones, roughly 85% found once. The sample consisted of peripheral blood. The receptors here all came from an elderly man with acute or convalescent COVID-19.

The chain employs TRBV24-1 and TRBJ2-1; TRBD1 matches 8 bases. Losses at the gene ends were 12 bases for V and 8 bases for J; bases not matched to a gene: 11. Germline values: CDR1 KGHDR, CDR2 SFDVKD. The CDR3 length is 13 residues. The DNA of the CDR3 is TGTGCCGCAGCAGGGGGCTTGTACGATGAGCAGTTCTTC. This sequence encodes CAAAGGLYDEQFF.

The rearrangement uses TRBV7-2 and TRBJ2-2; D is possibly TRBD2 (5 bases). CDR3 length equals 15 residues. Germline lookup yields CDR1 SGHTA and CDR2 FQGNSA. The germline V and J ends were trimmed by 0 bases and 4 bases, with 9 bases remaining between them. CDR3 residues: CASSLALAATGELFF. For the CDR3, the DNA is TGTGCCAGCAGCTTAGCTCTAGCTGCCACCGGGGAGCTGTTTTTT.

CDR3 in DNA: TGTGCCAGCACTTCAGGGATCTTAATTTCCTACGAGCAGTACTTC. Amino acids: CASTSGILISYEQYF. V usage is TRBV28 and J usage is TRBJ2-7, with D possibly being TRBD1 (5 bases). Germline V CDR1 and CDR2: MDHEN, SYDVKM. The CDR3 consists of 15 residues. V was cut by 7 bases and J by 1 base, with 17 bases left in between.

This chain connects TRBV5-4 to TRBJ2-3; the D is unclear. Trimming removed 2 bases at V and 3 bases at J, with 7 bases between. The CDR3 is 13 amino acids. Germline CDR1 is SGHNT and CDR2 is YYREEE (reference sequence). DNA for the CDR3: TGTGCCAGCAGCTTCGCGACAACAGATACGCAGTATTTT. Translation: CASSFATTDTQYF.

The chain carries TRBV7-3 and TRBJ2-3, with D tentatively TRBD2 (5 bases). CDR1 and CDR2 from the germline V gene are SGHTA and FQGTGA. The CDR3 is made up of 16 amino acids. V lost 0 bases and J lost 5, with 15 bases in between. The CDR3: CASSLTRQLGIDTQYF. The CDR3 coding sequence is TGTGCCAGCAGCTTAACGCGCCAACTAGGAATAGATACGCAGTATTTT.